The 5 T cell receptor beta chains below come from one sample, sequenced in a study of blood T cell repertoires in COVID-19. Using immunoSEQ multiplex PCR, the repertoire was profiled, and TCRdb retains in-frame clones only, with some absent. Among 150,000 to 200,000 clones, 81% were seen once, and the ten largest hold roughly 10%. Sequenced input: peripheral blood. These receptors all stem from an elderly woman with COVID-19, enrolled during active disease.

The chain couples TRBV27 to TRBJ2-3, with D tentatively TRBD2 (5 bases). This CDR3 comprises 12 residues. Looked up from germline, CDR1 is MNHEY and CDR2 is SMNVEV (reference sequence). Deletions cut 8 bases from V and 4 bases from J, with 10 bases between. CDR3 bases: TGTGCCAGCCGAACTAGGTCAGATACGCAGTATTTT. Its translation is CASRTRSDTQYF.

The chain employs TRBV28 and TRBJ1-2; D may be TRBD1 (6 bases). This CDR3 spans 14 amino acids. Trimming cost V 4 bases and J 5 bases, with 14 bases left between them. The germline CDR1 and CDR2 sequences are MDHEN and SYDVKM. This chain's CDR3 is CASSSRRTAYGYTF. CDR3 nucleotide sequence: TGTGCCAGCAGTTCGAGGCGGACAGCTTATGGCTACACCTTC.

The CDR3 DNA reads as TGTGCCAGTAGTATTCAAGGGGGTGAAAAACTGTTTTTT. Protein product: CASSIQGGEKLFF. V and J are TRBV19 and TRBJ1-4; possible D gene TRBD1, 6 bases. The CDR3 extends over 13 amino acids. Germline V gives CDR1 LNHDA, CDR2 SQIVND (reference sequence). Trimming removed 3 bases from V and 7 bases from J, with 9 bases in between.

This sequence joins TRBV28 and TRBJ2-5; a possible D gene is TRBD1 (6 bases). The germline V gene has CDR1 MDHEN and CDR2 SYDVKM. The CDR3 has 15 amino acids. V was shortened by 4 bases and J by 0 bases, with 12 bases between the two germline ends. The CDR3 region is CASSSGDLYQETQYF. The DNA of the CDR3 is TGTGCCAGCAGTTCAGGGGACCTGTACCAAGAGACCCAGTACTTC. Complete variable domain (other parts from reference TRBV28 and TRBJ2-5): DVKVTQSSRYLVKRTGEKVFLECVQDMDHENMFWYRQDPGLGLRLIYFSYDVKMKEKGDIPEGYSVSREKKERFSLILESASTNQTSMYLCASSSGDLYQETQYFGPGTRLLVL.

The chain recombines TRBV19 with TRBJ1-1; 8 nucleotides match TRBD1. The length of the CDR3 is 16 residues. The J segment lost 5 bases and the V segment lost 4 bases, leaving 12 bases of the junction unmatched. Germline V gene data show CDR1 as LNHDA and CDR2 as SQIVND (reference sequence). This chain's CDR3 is CASSTITSRGRTEAFF. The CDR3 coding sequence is TGTGCCAGTAGTACTATAACCTCCAGGGGGCGGACTGAAGCTTTCTTT.